The rows below give T cell receptor beta chains drawn from one sample of a study of blood T cell repertoires in COVID-19. Libraries were prepared by immunoSEQ multiplex PCR; TCRdb keeps only in-frame clonotypes and omits some of them. The table lists around 250,000 clones, more than 85% of them singletons. Input material: PBMCs or T cells enriched from blood (not recorded which). The receptors shown here come from a middle-aged man who had been exposed to COVID-19. The CDR3 runs from the conserved cysteine through the conserved F or W. Fields, in order: V gene, clone size, D gene, J gene, CDR3 DNA, CDR3 protein. D genes are given only for firm matches. A clone size is listed for some rows: how often the clone was seen (once, few, many), or a class if it is expanded.

TRBV27	NA	NA	TRBJ1-1	TGTGCCAGCAGTGGGGCGAGCACTGAAGCTTTCTTT	CASSGASTEAFF
TRBV6-5	NA	TRBD1	TRBJ1-1	TGTGCCAGCAGCCCGACAGGGCTAGGCACTGAAGCTTTCTTT	CASSPTGLGTEAFF
TRBV3-1/TRBV3-2	NA	TRBD1	TRBJ2-7	TGTGCCAGCAGCGTTCAGGACAGGGTCTCCTACGAGCAGTACTTC	CASSVQDRVSYEQYF
TRBV25-1	NA	NA	TRBJ1-2	TGTGCCAGCAGTGACTCTTCAGGGGTCGATGGCTACACCTTC	CASSDSSGVDGYTF
TRBV7-9	NA	TRBD1	TRBJ1-4	TGTGCCAGCAGCCCGCCGGACAGGGGGCATTATGAAAAACTGTTTTTT	CASSPPDRGHYEKLFF
TRBV7-6	NA	TRBD1	TRBJ1-4	TGTGCCAGCAGACCGGGACAGTTGTCTGAAAAACTGTTTTTT	CASRPGQLSEKLFF
TRBV11-3	NA	TRBD1	TRBJ2-1	TGTGCCAGCAGCTTAGGCTGGACAGGGGATAATGAGCAGTTCTTC	CASSLGWTGDNEQFF
TRBV7-2	NA	TRBD1	TRBJ2-7	TGTGCCAGCAGCTTATCGGGACAGAGCTACGAGCAGTACTTC	CASSLSGQSYEQYF
TRBV9	NA	NA	TRBJ2-7	TGTGCCAGCAGCGTAGGACAGCTAAGCACCGAGCAGTACTTC	CASSVGQLSTEQYF
TRBV6-5	NA	TRBD1	TRBJ1-6	TGTGCCAGCAGTCAGACAGGGGTCGGATCACCCCTCCACTTT	CASSQTGVGSPLHF
TRBV4-3	NA	NA	TRBJ2-7	TGCGCCAGCAGCCAAGATCGACGGGGGTACTCCTACGAGCAGTACTTC	CASSQDRRGYSYEQYF
TRBV18	once	NA	TRBJ1-1	TGTGCCAGCTCACCGGTGAGAATGGACTACACTGAAGCTTTCTTT	CASSPVRMDYTEAFF
TRBV4-2	NA	TRBD1	TRBJ1-5	TGTGCCAGCAGCCAAGATGAAGGGACAGGGTCCCAGCCCCAGCATTTT	CASSQDEGTGSQPQHF
TRBV19	NA	TRBD2	TRBJ2-1	TGTGCCAGTAGCAACACCGGGACTAGCGGAAACAATGAGCAGTTCTTC	CASSNTGTSGNNEQFF
TRBV4-2	NA	TRBD1	TRBJ2-7	TGTGCCAGCAGCCGGGACAGGGGAGGCGAGCAGTACTTC	CASSRDRGGEQYF
TRBV21-1	once	NA	TRBJ2-5	TGTGCCAGCAGCAAAGACCAGGGCCAAGAGACCCAGTACTTC	CASSKDQGQETQYF
TRBV11-2	NA	NA	TRBJ2-7	TGTGCCAGCAGCTTAGTCAGGGGCCCTATCTACTACGAGCAGTACTTC	CASSLVRGPIYYEQYF
TRBV19	few	TRBD2	TRBJ2-7	TGTGCCAGTGAAAGCGGGAGGGCCTACGAGCAGTACTTC	CASESGRAYEQYF
TRBV27	NA	TRBD1	TRBJ1-2	TGTGCCAGCGGAAGCGGGACAGGGTTGTTTGGCTACACCTTC	CASGSGTGLFGYTF
TRBV19	NA	NA	TRBJ2-2	TGTGCCAGTAGGATTAGTAGCGCCGGGGAGCTGTTTTTT	CASRISSAGELFF
TRBV28	NA	TRBD2	TRBJ2-7	TGTGCCAGCAGTGTCGAGATAGCGGGAGGTTACGAGCAGTACTTC	CASSVEIAGGYEQYF
TRBV29-1	once	NA	TRBJ2-7	TGCAGCGTGGGCTCGCGGGGAGTGTACGAGCAGTACTTC	CSVGSRGVYEQYF
TRBV9	NA	NA	TRBJ1-4	TGTGCCAGCAGCGTAGGAGTAGCTTATGAAAAACTGTTTTTT	CASSVGVAYEKLFF
TRBV9	once	NA	TRBJ1-3	TGTGCCAGCACCGCTGGGCCCTCTGGAAACACCATATATTTT	CASTAGPSGNTIYF
TRBV6-1	NA	TRBD2	TRBJ2-3	TGTGCCAGCAGTGAACACCCCGGGCTAGCGGGAGTAACAGATACGCAGTATTTT	CASSEHPGLAGVTDTQYF
TRBV10-2	NA	TRBD1	TRBJ2-1	TGCGCCAGCACCTCGACAGGGGACCCCTCCTACAATGAGCAGTTCTTC	CASTSTGDPSYNEQFF
TRBV30	NA	NA	TRBJ2-5	TGTGCCTGGAGTGTAGCAGGGTTGGGAAAGACCCAGTACTTC	CAWSVAGLGKTQYF
TRBV3-1/TRBV3-2	NA	TRBD2	TRBJ2-7	TGTGCCAGCAGCCAGGAGGGAGGGCCGGGGTACGAGCAGTACTTC	CASSQEGGPGYEQYF
TRBV18	few	TRBD1	TRBJ2-7	TGTGCCAGCTCACCTTGGGACAGGGACACCTACGAGCAGTACTTC	CASSPWDRDTYEQYF
TRBV6-1	NA	NA	TRBJ2-5	TGTGCCAGCAGTGAAGCGTTTAGCCAGGGGGAGACCCAGTACTTC	CASSEAFSQGETQYF
TRBV27	NA	TRBD2	TRBJ2-7	TGTGCCAGCAGTTTGGGACTAGCGAGAACCCTCCGGCCCGAGCAGTACTTC	CASSLGLARTLRPEQYF
TRBV28	NA	TRBD2	TRBJ2-1	TGTGCCATTAGTTCTAGCGGGAGTTTAAGGAAGCACAAGCAGTTCTTC	CAISSSGSLRKHKQFF
TRBV28	NA	NA	TRBJ2-7	TGTGCCAGCAGTAAAGGGGGACATTACGAGCAGTACTTC	CASSKGGHYEQYF
TRBV19	NA	NA	TRBJ2-2	TGTGCCAGTAGTATCCAACAGGGAGGGGAGCTGTTTTTT	CASSIQQGGELFF
TRBV29-1	NA	NA	TRBJ1-2	TGCAGCGTTGTTTTGGTGGCGGTAAACTATGGCTACACCTTC	CSVVLVAVNYGYTF
TRBV10-1	NA	NA	TRBJ2-2	TGCGCCAGCAGTGGCCGGGGGAACACCGGGGAGCTGTTTTTT	CASSGRGNTGELFF
TRBV4-1	once	TRBD2	TRBJ2-5	TGCGCCAGCAGCCAAATACTAGCGGGAGGGCCAGAGACCCAGTACTTC	CASSQILAGGPETQYF
TRBV18	NA	NA	TRBJ2-2	TGTGCCAGCTCACCGGGAGAATACACCGGGGAGCTGTTTTTT	CASSPGEYTGELFF
TRBV14	NA	TRBD1	TRBJ1-1	TGTGCCAGCAGCCAACGGGACAGGGGGACTGAAGCTTTCTTT	CASSQRDRGTEAFF
TRBV7-9	NA	NA	TRBJ2-2	TGTGCCAGCAGCCTACAGGGTCCTCCCGGGGAGCTGTTTTTT	CASSLQGPPGELFF
TRBV30	NA	TRBD1	TRBJ2-7	TGTGCCTGGAGTGGGGGGACAGTCTCCTACGAGCAGTACTTC	CAWSGGTVSYEQYF
TRBV28	NA	NA	TRBJ2-7	TGTGCCAGCACCTCGACCGAGCTGGACTTTCCGTACGAGCAGTACTTC	CASTSTELDFPYEQYF
TRBV28	NA	NA	TRBJ1-2	TGTGCCAGCAGTCCACCGAATACAGGGTATTGGGGCTACACCTTC	CASSPPNTGYWGYTF
TRBV5-1	NA	TRBD1	TRBJ2-7	TGCGCCAGCAAGGAGACAGGGGGCAACGAGCAGTACTTC	CASKETGGNEQYF
TRBV19	once	TRBD2	TRBJ2-5	TGTGCCAGTAGTGTGGGGCTAGCGGGAACCGCCGAGACCCAGTACTTC	CASSVGLAGTAETQYF
TRBV10-1	NA	TRBD1	TRBJ1-1	TGCGCCAGCAGTGAGACAGGGGGTGGCACTGAAGCTTTCTTT	CASSETGGGTEAFF
TRBV6-5	NA	NA	TRBJ2-1	TGTGCCAGCAGTTACTCATCTAGGTTTGGCTACAATGAGCAGTTCTTC	CASSYSSRFGYNEQFF
TRBV6-5	NA	TRBD2	TRBJ2-1	TGTGCCAGCAGCCCCAGCGGGAGGGCCCACAATGAGCAGTTCTTC	CASSPSGRAHNEQFF
TRBV4-1	NA	NA	TRBJ1-2	TGCGCCAGCAGCCATTCCCAGGAGGGCGGCTACACCTTC	CASSHSQEGGYTF
TRBV3-1/TRBV3-2	NA	TRBD2	TRBJ2-1	TGTGCCAGCAGCCAAAGTCCCGGGAGGAGCTCCTACAATGAGCAGTTCTTC	CASSQSPGRSSYNEQFF
TRBV4-2	NA	NA	TRBJ1-1	TGTGCCAGCAGCCCCGGGTCAGGGATGAACACTGAAGCTTTCTTT	CASSPGSGMNTEAFF
TRBV24-1	NA	NA	TRBJ2-1	TGTGCCACCAGTGATTCCCCGCTAGCGAATGAGCAGTTCTTC	CATSDSPLANEQFF
TRBV30	once	TRBD1	TRBJ2-2	TGTGCCTGGAGCCCAGGGGGACACGATACCGGGGAGCTGTTTTTT	CAWSPGGHDTGELFF
TRBV11-3	NA	TRBD1	TRBJ2-7	TGTGCCAGCAGCCTCGGACAGGGTTACAACTACGAGCAGTACTTC	CASSLGQGYNYEQYF
TRBV2	once	TRBD1	TRBJ2-5	TGTGCCAGCAGTGGGACAGGGGAAGAGACCCAGTACTTC	CASSGTGEETQYF
TRBV5-1	NA	NA	TRBJ2-3	TGCGCCAGCAGCTCTGGACAGCCGAGCACAGATACGCAGTATTTT	CASSSGQPSTDTQYF
TRBV6-5	NA	NA	TRBJ2-7	TGTGCCAGCAGTTACTCGCAGGGCTCCTACGAGCAGTACTTC	CASSYSQGSYEQYF
TRBV5-4	once	TRBD2	TRBJ2-5	TGTGCCAGCAGCTTAAGCGGACTAGTCCAAGAGACCCAGTACTTC	CASSLSGLVQETQYF